The 11 T cell receptor beta chains reported below all come from one sample, sequenced in a study of control samples from healthy donors and cancer patients. The table came from immunoSEQ multiplex PCR; TCRdb's copy has only in-frame clones and leaves some out. Of 35,000 to 50,000 clones in the sample, around 87% are singletons; the top ten hold about a tenth. Sample: PBMCs. The receptors come from a woman in her sixties or seventies with lung cancer.

The gene calls are TRBV4-2 and TRBJ1-2; possibly TRBD1 for D (5 bases). The V gene lost 0 bases and the J gene lost 2 bases, with 10 bases spanning the gap. The germline V gene encodes CDR1 LGHNA and CDR2 YNFKEQ. The CDR3 contains 15 residues. CDR3 in amino acids: CASSQEWGGNYGYTF. The DNA for the CDR3 is TGTGCCAGCAGCCAAGAGTGGGGGGGAAACTATGGCTACACCTTC.

The chain employs TRBV5-1 and TRBJ1-4, with D perhaps TRBD1 (5 bases). V was cut by 4 bases and J by 4 bases, with 11 bases left in between. The CDR3 spans 14 residues. Germline CDR1 is SGHRS and CDR2 is YFSETQ. For the CDR3, the DNA is TGCGCCAGCAGCCCCGGGGGAAATAATGAAAAACTGTTTTTT. This gives the protein CASSPGGNNEKLFF. Full variable domain (rest looked up from reference TRBV5-1 and TRBJ1-4): KAGVTQTPRYLIKTRGQQVTLSCSPISGHRSVSWYQQTPGQGLQFLFEYFSETQRNKGNFPGRFSGRQFSNSRSEMNVSTLELGDSALYLCASSPGGNNEKLFFGSGTQLSVL.

The rearrangement joins TRBV2 to TRBJ2-7; D not certain. Germline CDR1 reads SNHLY; CDR2 reads FYNNEI. The CDR3 length is 14 residues. The germline V and J ends were trimmed by 1 base and 4 bases, with 11 bases remaining between them. Written as DNA, the CDR3 is TGTGCCAGCAGTGAAGAGGACGGCAAATACGAGCAGTACTTC. Protein: CASSEEDGKYEQYF.

This chain links TRBV4-2 with TRBJ2-2; TRBD2 agrees at 12 bases. V trimming: 0 bases; J trimming: 7 bases; junction bases outside the gene matches: 6. CDR1 LGHNA and CDR2 YNFKEQ come from the germline V gene. The CDR3 contains 17 residues. The CDR3 DNA is TGTGCCAGCAGCCAAGAGAGCCCTAGCGGGAGGGGCGGGGAGCTGTTTTTT. As protein: CASSQESPSGRGGELFF.

V is TRBV30 and J is TRBJ1-2; the D is unclear. The CDR3 has 13 amino acids. V lost 5 bases, J lost 6 bases, and 16 bases lay in between. Germline values: CDR1 GTSNPN, CDR2 SVGIG (reference sequence). CDR3 nucleotide sequence: TGTGCCTGGGCCGTCCGGGGAAGGAATGGCTACACCTTC. Translating gives CAWAVRGRNGYTF.

This clone occurred once. This sequence joins TRBV25-1 and TRBJ1-2; D remains unclear. This CDR3 comprises 9 residues. Deletions cut 6 bases from V and 6 bases from J, with 2 bases between. Germline CDR1 and CDR2: MGHDK and SYGVNS. CDR3 DNA sequence: TGTGCCAGCAGGGATGGCTACACCTTC. This translates into CASRDGYTF.

This clone was seen a few times. V is TRBV11-3 and J is TRBJ2-5, with D possibly matching TRBD2 (5 bases). The CDR3 has 14 residues. The V end was cut by 5 bases, the J end by 3 bases, with 13 bases between. From germline, CDR1 is SGHNT and CDR2 YENEEA. CDR3 sequence: CASSLYGGEETQYF. In nucleotides, the CDR3 is TGTGCCAGCAGCCTCTACGGAGGAGAAGAGACCCAGTACTTC.

The chain recombines TRBV28 with TRBJ2-7, with 10 bases identical to TRBD1. The CDR3 has 14 amino acids. Looked up from germline, CDR1 is MDHEN and CDR2 is SYDVKM. V was clipped by 5 bases and J by 3 bases; unmatched bases: 4. The CDR3 DNA is TGTGCCAGCAGTCTGGGGGACAGGGGCTACGAGCAGTACTTC. Encoded protein: CASSLGDRGYEQYF.

In DNA, the CDR3 is TGTGCCAGCAGCTTTCCGGGCGCCCGAGAGTACAATGAGCAGTTCTTC. Encoded protein: CASSFPGAREYNEQFF. This chain uses TRBV13 with TRBJ2-1; no definite D call. This CDR3 is 16 amino acids long. Trimming removed 3 bases at V and 4 bases at J, with 16 bases between. Germline V gene lookup returns CDR1 PRHDT and CDR2 FYEKMQ (reference sequence).

This chain connects TRBV6-5 to TRBJ1-1; D gene ambiguous. Germline V lookup: CDR1 MNHEY, CDR2 SVGAGI. Trimming removed 0 bases at V and 4 bases at J, with 12 bases between. This CDR3 region has 15 residues. This chain's CDR3 is CASSYSRVEGTEAFF. The DNA of the CDR3 is TGTGCCAGCAGTTACTCGAGGGTTGAGGGCACTGAAGCTTTCTTT.

CDR3 in DNA: TGTGCCAGCAGCGCGACGCCGCCTCCAGCTTTCTTT. As protein: CASSATPPPAFF. The V call is TRBV7-9, the J call TRBJ1-1, with unresolved D. Per germline, CDR1 SEHNR and CDR2 FQNEAQ (reference sequence). V was trimmed by 5 bases and J by 10 bases, leaving 14 bases between them. The CDR3 spans 12 residues.